Below, 26 T cell receptor beta chains from the same sample are listed, as sequenced in a study of blood T cell repertoires in COVID-19. The assay was immunoSEQ multiplex PCR, and TCRdb's table has in-frame clones only and misses some. This table has 200,000 to 250,000 clones, 75% to 85% appearing once. Input material: peripheral blood. The receptors come from a woman in her seventies with COVID-19, enrolled during active disease.

The chain recombines TRBV18 with TRBJ2-4; 12 nucleotides agree with TRBD2. Germline V gene lookup returns CDR1 KGHSH and CDR2 LQKENI. V lost 3 bases, J lost 0 bases, and 9 bases stayed unmatched. The CDR3 consists of 19 residues. Here the CDR3 reads CASSPPSGRGSLAKNIQYF. As DNA, the CDR3 is TGTGCCAGCTCACCGCCTAGCGGGAGGGGGTCACTAGCCAAAAACATTCAGTACTTC. Complete variable domain (other parts from reference TRBV18 and TRBJ2-4): NAGVMQNPRHLVRRRGQEARLRCSPMKGHSHVYWYRQLPEEGLKFMVYLQKENIIDESGMPKERFSAEFPKEGPSILRIQQVVRGDSAAYFCASSPPSGRGSLAKNIQYFGAGTRLSVL.

The chain has TRBV28 and TRBJ1-2; perhaps TRBD1 as D (5 bases). CDR3 length: 13 amino acids. Germline CDR1 reads MDHEN; CDR2 reads SYDVKM. The germline V and J ends were trimmed by 5 bases and 2 bases, with 9 bases remaining between them. The CDR3 protein is CASSAGGNYGYTF. DNA of the CDR3: TGTGCCAGCAGTGCCGGGGGGAACTATGGCTACACCTTC.

This rearrangement joins TRBV19 to TRBJ2-1; D gene uncertain. The CDR3 sequence is 11 residues long. Looked up from germline, CDR1 is LNHDA and CDR2 is SQIVND (reference sequence). Trimming left V 7 bases short and J 7 bases short, with 8 bases between. CDR3 protein: CASTTSNEQFF. Written as DNA, the CDR3 is TGTGCCAGTACCACATCTAATGAGCAGTTCTTC. The complete variable domain, with remaining parts taken from reference TRBV19 and TRBJ2-1, reads DGGITQSPKYLFRKEGQNVTLSCEQNLNHDAMYWYRQDPGQGLRLIYYSQIVNDFQKGDIAEGYSVSREKKESFPLTVTSAQKNPTAFYLCASTTSNEQFFGPGTRLTVL.

The rearrangement uses TRBV15 and TRBJ1-3, with TRBD1 matching over 7 bases. Germline V gives CDR1 LNHNV, CDR2 YYDKDF (reference sequence). V gave up 4 bases and J gave up 0 bases; unmatched junction bases: 6. The CDR3 extends over 16 amino acids. Here the CDR3 DNA reads TGTGCCACCAGCACCCCAGGGGGAATCTCTGGAAACACCATATATTTT. Its translation: CATSTPGGISGNTIYF.

The gene calls are TRBV30 and TRBJ2-7, with 8 bases that match TRBD1. This CDR3 spans 14 amino acids. Germline assignment: CDR1 GTSNPN and CDR2 SVGIG (reference sequence). Trimming at V came to 1 base and at J to 0 bases, leaving 2 bases not matched to a gene. For the CDR3, the DNA is TGTGCCTGGAGTGGACAGGGGAGCTCCTACGAGCAGTACTTC. Residues: CAWSGQGSSYEQYF. The whole variable domain, filled in from reference TRBV30 and TRBJ2-7, reads SQTIHQWPATLVQPVGSPLSLECTVEGTSNPNLYWYRQAAGRGLQLLFYSVGIGQISSEVPQNLSASRPQDRQFILSSKKLLLSDSGFYLCAWSGQGSSYEQYFGPGTRLTVT.

This chain joins TRBV19 and TRBJ1-5, with D tentatively TRBD1 (5 bases). Trimming removed 4 bases at V and 16 bases at J, with 20 bases between. The germline CDR1 and CDR2 sequences are LNHDA and SQIVND (reference sequence). The CDR3 consists of 13 residues. The CDR3, as DNA: TGTGCCAGTAGTACAACCGGGACTCCGGGCCAACATTTT. Translation gives CASSTTGTPGQHF.

V gene TRBV19 combines with J gene TRBJ2-5, with D maybe TRBD1 (6 bases). With 8 bases removed from V and 3 bases from J, the gap between germline ends came to 16 bases. CDR3 length: 14 residues. Germline V gene data show CDR1 as LNHDA and CDR2 as SQIVND (reference sequence). Here the CDR3 DNA reads TGTGCCAGTTCTTCCGGAAGGGGGAAAGAGACCCAGTACTTC. Amino acids: CASSSGRGKETQYF.

The chain couples TRBV30 to TRBJ2-3; 13 nucleotides align to TRBD2. V shed 3 bases and J 8 bases; nucleotides not matched to a gene: 5. Germline V CDR1 and CDR2: GTSNPN, SVGIG (reference sequence). The CDR3 runs 14 residues. CDR3 coding DNA: TGTGCCTGGAGACTAGCGGGAGGGCCAGGTACGCAGTATTTT. Protein: CAWRLAGGPGTQYF.

The V call is TRBV10-1, the J call TRBJ1-5, with 9 bases aligning to TRBD1. This CDR3 has 15 amino acids. Germline CDR1 reads WNHNN; CDR2 reads SYGVQD (reference sequence). J gave up 7 bases and V 6 bases, and 10 bases lay outside the gene matches. The CDR3: CASSRDRALRQPQHF. DNA for the CDR3: TGCGCCAGCAGCCGGGACAGGGCTCTTAGACAGCCCCAGCATTTT.

This clone was seen only a few times. V is TRBV2 and J is TRBJ1-1; D is perhaps TRBD1 (5 bases). The germline V gene has CDR1 SNHLY and CDR2 FYNNEI. The CDR3 loop spans 13 amino acids. Trimming stripped 4 bases from V and 5 bases from J, with 11 bases between. CDR3 loop: CASSGGGGTEAFF. CDR3 sequence (DNA): TGTGCCAGCAGTGGTGGGGGAGGGACTGAAGCTTTCTTT.

The rearrangement uses TRBV18 and TRBJ1-2; weak D call: TRBD1 (6 bases). V shed 3 bases and J shed 6 bases, with 14 bases lying between them. The germline V gene has CDR1 KGHSH and CDR2 LQKENI. The CDR3 extends over 14 amino acids. CDR3 protein: CASSPTGRENGYTF. As DNA, the CDR3 is TGTGCCAGCTCACCTACAGGGAGGGAGAATGGCTACACCTTC. Full variable domain (remainder filled in from reference TRBV18 and TRBJ1-2): NAGVMQNPRHLVRRRGQEARLRCSPMKGHSHVYWYRQLPEEGLKFMVYLQKENIIDESGMPKERFSAEFPKEGPSILRIQQVVRGDSAAYFCASSPTGRENGYTFGSGTRLTVV.

The rearrangement joins TRBV5-4 to TRBJ2-2, with D uncertain. V dropped 3 bases and J dropped 3 bases, with 3 bases sitting between them. The germline CDR1 and CDR2 sequences are SGHNT and YYREEE (reference sequence). This CDR3 has 12 residues. Here the CDR3 DNA reads TGTGCCAGCAGCTCCGACACCGGGGAGCTGTTTTTT. It is translated as CASSSDTGELFF.

The chain combines TRBV5-1 with TRBJ2-1; TRBD1 agrees at 8 bases. V gave up 6 bases and J gave up 8 bases; unmatched junction bases: 4. Germline V gene lookup returns CDR1 SGHRS and CDR2 YFSETQ. This CDR3 contains 12 residues. CDR3 DNA: TGCGCCAGCAAGGACAGGGACCATGAGCAGTTCTTC. Its translation: CASKDRDHEQFF.

The chain links TRBV5-1 to TRBJ1-4, with 9 bases fitting TRBD1. CDR1 is SGHRS and CDR2 is YFSETQ in the germline V gene. V lost 0 bases and J lost 6; bases outside the gene matches: 6. This CDR3 has 16 residues. The CDR3 sequence: CASSLEAGTGYEKLFF. The CDR3 DNA reads as TGCGCCAGCAGCTTGGAGGCCGGGACAGGGTATGAAAAACTGTTTTTT.

In its sample, this clone was seen a few times. The chain combines TRBV24-1 with TRBJ1-5, with 11 positions matching TRBD1. Germline lookup yields CDR1 KGHDR and CDR2 SFDVKD. The trim removed 9 bases at V and 4 bases at J, leaving 16 bases unmatched. The CDR3 sequence is 18 residues long. The DNA for the CDR3 is TGTGCCACCCCGGTTTGGACAGGGGGCAAACGGTCGAATCAGCCCCAGCATTTT. Encoded protein: CATPVWTGGKRSNQPQHF.

V and J are TRBV30 and TRBJ1-2, with 7 positions matching TRBD1. Germline CDR1 and CDR2: GTSNPN and SVGIG (reference sequence). V lost 0 bases to trimming and J lost 5 bases; unmatched junction nucleotides: 3. CDR3 size: 13 residues. The CDR3 is CAWSVQQGYGYTF. The CDR3 region has the DNA TGTGCCTGGAGTGTACAACAGGGGTATGGCTACACCTTC.

The genes are TRBV24-1 and TRBJ2-5; 8 bases are shared with TRBD2. CDR1 KGHDR and CDR2 SFDVKD come from the germline V gene. The V gene end was trimmed by 2 bases and the J gene end by 5 bases; junction bases not matched to a gene: 12. The CDR3 runs to 17 residues. For the CDR3, the DNA is TGTGCCACCAGTGATTCCGGCCGCCTAGGCGGGAGGGAGACCCAGTACTTC. It codes for CATSDSGRLGGRETQYF.

The chain combines TRBV5-4 with TRBJ2-7; 7 bases are a match to TRBD2. The J segment lost 4 bases and the V segment lost 4 bases, leaving 8 bases of the junction unmatched. Germline-derived CDR1 and CDR2 are SGHNT and YYREEE (reference sequence). CDR3 length: 14 residues. The CDR3 sequence is CASSESGTSYEQYF. CDR3 nucleotides: TGTGCCAGCAGCGAAAGCGGGACCTCTTACGAGCAGTACTTC.

The chain is built from TRBV27 and TRBJ2-7; maybe TRBD2 (6 bases). V lost 8 bases and J 1 base, leaving 15 bases between the germline ends. This CDR3 is 14 amino acids long. The germline V gene encodes CDR1 MNHEY and CDR2 SMNVEV (reference sequence). The CDR3 loop is CASHGTLESYEQYF. The CDR3 nucleotides read TGTGCCAGCCACGGGACTTTAGAGTCCTACGAGCAGTACTTC.

The J gene is TRBJ2-1, the V gene TRBV29-1, with 13 bases aligning to TRBD2. The V gene's germline CDR1 is SQVTM and CDR2 ANQGSEA. This CDR3 has 17 residues. V dropped 5 bases and J dropped 8; count of bases not matched to a gene: 15. The CDR3 reads CSVSGLAGVWGVHEQFF. The CDR3 region has the DNA TGCAGCGTTTCCGGACTAGCGGGAGTTTGGGGTGTTCATGAGCAGTTCTTC.

The gene calls are TRBV29-1 and TRBJ1-3; TRBD1 agrees at 7 bases. J was trimmed by 4 bases and V by 7 bases; bases with no gene match: 10. The CDR3 sequence is 14 residues long. In germline, CDR1 is SQVTM, CDR2 ANQGSEA. The CDR3 DNA reads as TGCAGCGCCACAGGGGAAGGAGGAGGAAACACCATATATTTT. It specifies CSATGEGGGNTIYF.

The CDR3 spells CASSQDRGYSGNTIYF. In DNA, the CDR3 is TGCGCCAGCAGCCAAGATAGGGGGTACTCTGGAAACACCATATATTTT. The rearrangement joins TRBV4-3 to TRBJ1-3; D is possibly TRBD1 (6 bases). The CDR3 is 16 amino acids. The germline gives CDR1 LGHNA, CDR2 YSLEER. The ends were cut back, 0 bases at V and 0 bases at J, with 9 bases in the middle.

The chain has TRBV5-1 and TRBJ2-2, with 12 nucleotides matching TRBD2. The CDR3 spans 17 residues. Germline trimming cut 5 bases from V and 4 bases from J; bases unmatched to any gene: 9. CDR1 is SGHRS, CDR2 YFSETQ, per germline. The CDR3 region has the DNA TGCGCCAGCAGTCAACTGACTAGCGGGAGAGTCACCGGGGAGCTGTTTTTT. Protein sequence: CASSQLTSGRVTGELFF. Using reference TRBV5-1 and TRBJ2-2 for the parts outside the CDR3, the full variable domain is KAGVTQTPRYLIKTRGQQVTLSCSPISGHRSVSWYQQTPGQGLQFLFEYFSETQRNKGNFPGRFSGRQFSNSRSEMNVSTLELGDSALYLCASSQLTSGRVTGELFFGEGSRLTVL.

V usage is TRBV5-1 and J usage is TRBJ1-1, with 7 bases identical to TRBD1. Germline CDR1 is SGHRS and CDR2 is YFSETQ. V lost 0 bases, J lost 4 bases, and 3 bases stayed unmatched. This CDR3 contains 14 residues. CDR3 region: CASSLVGGTTEAFF. The CDR3 DNA is TGCGCCAGCAGCTTGGTAGGGGGCACCACTGAAGCTTTCTTT.

V and J are TRBV7-6 and TRBJ1-2; 9 nucleotides agree with TRBD1. Per germline, CDR1 SGHVS and CDR2 FNYEAQ. V was pared by 3 bases and J by 7 bases, with 9 bases of the junction left unmatched. CDR3 length: 15 residues. CDR3 bases: TGTGCCAGCAGCTTTCAAACAGGGGGCTCCACTGGCTACACCTTC. Translated: CASSFQTGGSTGYTF.

This clone was seen only a few times. This chain connects TRBV24-1 to TRBJ1-5; no clear D. Germline V gene sequence: CDR1 KGHDR, CDR2 SFDVKD. The CDR3 is made up of 13 amino acids. Trimming left V 7 bases short and J 3 bases short, with 9 bases between. The CDR3 region has the DNA TGTGCCACCAGGAGGAATGACAATCAGCCCCAGCATTTT. Amino acids: CATRRNDNQPQHF.